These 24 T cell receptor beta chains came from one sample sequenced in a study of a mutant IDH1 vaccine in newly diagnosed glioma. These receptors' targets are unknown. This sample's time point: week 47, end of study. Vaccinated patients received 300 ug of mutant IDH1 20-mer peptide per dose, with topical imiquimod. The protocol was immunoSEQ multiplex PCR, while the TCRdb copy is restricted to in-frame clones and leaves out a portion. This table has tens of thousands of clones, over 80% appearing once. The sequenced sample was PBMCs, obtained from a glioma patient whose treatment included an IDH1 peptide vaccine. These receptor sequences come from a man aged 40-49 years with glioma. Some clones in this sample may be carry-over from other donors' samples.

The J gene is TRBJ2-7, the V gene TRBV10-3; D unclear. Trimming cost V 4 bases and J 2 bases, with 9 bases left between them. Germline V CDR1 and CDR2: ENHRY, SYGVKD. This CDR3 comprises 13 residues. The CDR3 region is CAISGGTTYEQYF. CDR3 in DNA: TGTGCCATCAGTGGAGGCACCACCTACGAGCAGTACTTC.

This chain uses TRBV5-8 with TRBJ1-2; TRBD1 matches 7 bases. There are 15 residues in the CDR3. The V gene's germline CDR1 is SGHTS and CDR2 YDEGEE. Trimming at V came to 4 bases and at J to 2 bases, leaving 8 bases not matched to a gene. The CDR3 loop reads CASSHLDRPNYGYTF. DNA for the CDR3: TGTGCCAGCAGCCATTTGGACAGGCCCAACTATGGCTACACCTTC. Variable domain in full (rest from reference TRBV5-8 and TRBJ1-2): EAGVTQSPTHLIKTRGQQATLRCSPISGHTSVYWYQQALGLGLQFLLWYDEGEERNRGNFPPRFSGRQFPNYSSELNVNALELEDSALYLCASSHLDRPNYGYTFGSGTRLTVV.

CDR3 bases: TGTGCCAGCAGTGCGAAGGTACCTACGACTGAAGCTTTCTTT. The encoded protein is CASSAKVPTTEAFF. This chain links TRBV2 with TRBJ1-1; D is unresolved. Looked up from germline, CDR1 is SNHLY and CDR2 is FYNNEI. Trimming took off 4 bases at V and 5 bases at J, with 14 bases between the two ends. The CDR3 is made up of 14 amino acids. Complete variable domain (other parts from reference TRBV2 and TRBJ1-1): EPEVTQTPSHQVTQMGQEVILRCVPISNHLYFYWYRQILGQKVEFLVSFYNNEISEKSEIFDDQFSVERPDGSNFTLKIRSTKLEDSAMYFCASSAKVPTTEAFFGQGTRLTVV.

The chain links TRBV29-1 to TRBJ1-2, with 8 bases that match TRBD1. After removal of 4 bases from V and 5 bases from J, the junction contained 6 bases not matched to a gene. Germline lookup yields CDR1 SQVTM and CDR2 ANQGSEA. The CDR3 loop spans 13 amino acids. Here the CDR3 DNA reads TGCAGCGTTGTAGGCCAGGGGGCTTATGGCTACACCTTC. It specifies CSVVGQGAYGYTF. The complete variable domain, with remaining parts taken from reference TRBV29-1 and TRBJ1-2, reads SAVISQKPSRDICQRGTSLTIQCQVDSQVTMMFWYRQQPGQSLTLIATANQGSEATYESGFVIDKFPISRPNLTFSTLTVSNMSPEDSSIYLCSVVGQGAYGYTFGSGTRLTVV.

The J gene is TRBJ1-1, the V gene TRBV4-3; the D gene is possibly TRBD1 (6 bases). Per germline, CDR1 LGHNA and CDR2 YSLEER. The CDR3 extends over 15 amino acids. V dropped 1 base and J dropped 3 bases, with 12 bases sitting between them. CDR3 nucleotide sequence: TGCGCCAGCAGCCAAGGGGCAGGGGCGGACACTGAAGCTTTCTTT. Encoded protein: CASSQGAGADTEAFF.

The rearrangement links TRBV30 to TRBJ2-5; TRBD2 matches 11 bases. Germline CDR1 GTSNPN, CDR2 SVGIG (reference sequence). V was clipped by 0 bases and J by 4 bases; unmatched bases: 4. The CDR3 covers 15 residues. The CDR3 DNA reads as TGTGCCTGGAGTGTACGCCTAGCGGGGGGAGAGACCCAGTACTTC. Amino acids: CAWSVRLAGGETQYF.

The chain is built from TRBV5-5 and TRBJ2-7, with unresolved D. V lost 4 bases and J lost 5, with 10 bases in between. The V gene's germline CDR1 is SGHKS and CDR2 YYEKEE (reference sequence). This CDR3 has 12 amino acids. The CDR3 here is CASSPGRDEQYF. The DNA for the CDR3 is TGTGCCAGCAGCCCCGGCCGGGACGAGCAGTACTTC. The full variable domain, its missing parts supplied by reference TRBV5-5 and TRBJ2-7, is DAGVTQSPTHLIKTRGQQVTLRCSPISGHKSVSWYQQVLGQGPQFIFQYYEKEERGRGNFPDRFSARQFPNYSSELNVNALLLGDSALYLCASSPGRDEQYFGPGTRLTVT.

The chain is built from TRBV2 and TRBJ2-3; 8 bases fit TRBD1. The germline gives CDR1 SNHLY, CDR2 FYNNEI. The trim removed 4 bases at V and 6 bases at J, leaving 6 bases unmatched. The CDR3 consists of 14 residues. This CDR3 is CASSARTGRDTQYF. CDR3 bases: TGTGCCAGCAGTGCCCGGACAGGGCGGGATACGCAGTATTTT.

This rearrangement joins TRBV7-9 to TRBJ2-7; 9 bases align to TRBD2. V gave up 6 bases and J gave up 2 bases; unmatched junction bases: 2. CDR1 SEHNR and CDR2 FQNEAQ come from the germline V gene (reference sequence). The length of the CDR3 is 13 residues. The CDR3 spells CASRAGGPYEQYF. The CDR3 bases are TGTGCCAGCAGAGCGGGGGGACCCTACGAGCAGTACTTC.

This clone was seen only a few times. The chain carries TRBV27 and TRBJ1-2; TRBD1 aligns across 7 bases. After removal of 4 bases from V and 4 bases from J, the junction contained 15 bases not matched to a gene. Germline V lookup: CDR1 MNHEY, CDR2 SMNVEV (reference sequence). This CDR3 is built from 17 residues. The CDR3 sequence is CASSSITGTAALYGYTF. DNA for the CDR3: TGTGCCAGCAGTTCCATCACCGGGACAGCAGCGCTCTATGGCTACACCTTC.

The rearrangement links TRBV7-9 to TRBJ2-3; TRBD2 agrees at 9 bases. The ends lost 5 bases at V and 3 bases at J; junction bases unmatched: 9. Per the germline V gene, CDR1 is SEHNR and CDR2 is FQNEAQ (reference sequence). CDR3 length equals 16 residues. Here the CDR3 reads CASSPLTSGITDTQYF. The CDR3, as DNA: TGTGCCAGCAGCCCATTGACTAGCGGAATAACAGATACGCAGTATTTT.

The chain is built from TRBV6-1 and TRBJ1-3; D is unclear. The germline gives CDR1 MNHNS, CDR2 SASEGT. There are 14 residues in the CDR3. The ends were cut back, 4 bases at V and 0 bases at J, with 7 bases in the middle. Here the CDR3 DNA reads TGTGCCAGCAGTGGGTCAGGCTCTGGAAACACCATATATTTT. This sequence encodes CASSGSGSGNTIYF.

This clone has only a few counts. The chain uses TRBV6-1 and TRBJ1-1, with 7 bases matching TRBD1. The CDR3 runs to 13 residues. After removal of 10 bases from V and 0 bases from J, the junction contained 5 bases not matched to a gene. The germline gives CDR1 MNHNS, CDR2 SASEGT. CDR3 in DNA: TGTGCCACCAAGACAGGGTTGAACACTGAAGCTTTCTTT. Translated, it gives CATKTGLNTEAFF.

CDR3 coding DNA: TGTGCCAGTAGTATAGCGACGTCCCCTAGCACAGATACGCAGTATTTT. Translating gives CASSIATSPSTDTQYF. The chain carries TRBV19 and TRBJ2-3; D uncertain. This CDR3 has 16 amino acids. V was shortened by 1 base and J by 0 bases, with 11 bases between the two germline ends. Germline CDR1 and CDR2: LNHDA and SQIVND (reference sequence).

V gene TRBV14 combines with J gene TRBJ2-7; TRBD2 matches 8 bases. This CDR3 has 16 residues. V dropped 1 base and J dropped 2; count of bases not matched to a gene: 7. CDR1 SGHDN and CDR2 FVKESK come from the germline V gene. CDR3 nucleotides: TGTGCCAGCAGCCAAGCGCTAGCGGGTAGCACCTACGAGCAGTACTTC. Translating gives CASSQALAGSTYEQYF.

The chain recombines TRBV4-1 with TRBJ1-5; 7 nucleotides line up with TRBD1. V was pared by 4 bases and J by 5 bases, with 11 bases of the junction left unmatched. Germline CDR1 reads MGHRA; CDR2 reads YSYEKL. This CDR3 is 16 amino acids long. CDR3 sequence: CASSRNRQGGDQPQHF. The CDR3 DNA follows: TGCGCCAGCAGCCGAAATCGACAGGGCGGAGATCAGCCCCAGCATTTT.

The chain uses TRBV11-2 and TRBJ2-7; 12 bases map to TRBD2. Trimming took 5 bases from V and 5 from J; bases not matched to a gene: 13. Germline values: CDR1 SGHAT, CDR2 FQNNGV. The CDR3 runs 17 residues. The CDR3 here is CASSPTAETSGGHEQYF. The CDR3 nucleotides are TGTGCCAGCAGCCCTACCGCGGAGACTAGCGGGGGCCACGAGCAGTACTTC.

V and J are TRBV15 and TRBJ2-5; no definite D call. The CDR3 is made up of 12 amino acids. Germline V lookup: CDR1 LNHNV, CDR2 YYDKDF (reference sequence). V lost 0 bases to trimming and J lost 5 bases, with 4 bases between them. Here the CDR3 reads CATSRDWETQYF. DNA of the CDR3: TGTGCCACCAGCAGAGATTGGGAGACCCAGTACTTC.

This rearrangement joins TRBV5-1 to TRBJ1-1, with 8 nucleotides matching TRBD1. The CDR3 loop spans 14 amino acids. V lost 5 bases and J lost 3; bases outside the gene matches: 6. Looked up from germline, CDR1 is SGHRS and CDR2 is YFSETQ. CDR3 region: CASSWGQADTEAFF. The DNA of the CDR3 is TGCGCCAGCAGTTGGGGACAGGCCGACACTGAAGCTTTCTTT.

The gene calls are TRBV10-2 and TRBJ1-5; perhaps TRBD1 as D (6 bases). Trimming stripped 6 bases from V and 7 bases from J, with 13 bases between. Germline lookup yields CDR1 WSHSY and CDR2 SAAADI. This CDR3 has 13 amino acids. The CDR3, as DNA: TGCGCCAGCAGGGGGGGCTGGGGGCAGCCCCAGCATTTT. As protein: CASRGGWGQPQHF.

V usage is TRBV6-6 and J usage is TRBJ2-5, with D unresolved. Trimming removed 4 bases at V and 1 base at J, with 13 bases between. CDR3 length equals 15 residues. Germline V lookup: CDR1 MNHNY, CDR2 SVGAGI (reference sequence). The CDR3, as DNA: TGTGCCAGCAGTTCCCCCACGACCTCCCAAGAGACCCAGTACTTC. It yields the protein CASSSPTTSQETQYF.

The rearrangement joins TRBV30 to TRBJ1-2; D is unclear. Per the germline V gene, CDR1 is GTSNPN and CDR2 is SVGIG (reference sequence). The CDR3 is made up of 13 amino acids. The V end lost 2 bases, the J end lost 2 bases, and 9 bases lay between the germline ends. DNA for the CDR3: TGTGCCTGGAGTTTAGTCCTCAACTATGGCTACACCTTC. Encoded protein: CAWSLVLNYGYTF.

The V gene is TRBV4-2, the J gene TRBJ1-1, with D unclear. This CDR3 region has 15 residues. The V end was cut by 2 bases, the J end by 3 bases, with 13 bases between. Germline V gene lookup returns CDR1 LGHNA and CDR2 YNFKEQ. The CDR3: CASSQSGEPYTEAFF. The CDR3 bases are TGTGCCAGCAGCCAATCCGGGGAGCCATACACTGAAGCTTTCTTT.

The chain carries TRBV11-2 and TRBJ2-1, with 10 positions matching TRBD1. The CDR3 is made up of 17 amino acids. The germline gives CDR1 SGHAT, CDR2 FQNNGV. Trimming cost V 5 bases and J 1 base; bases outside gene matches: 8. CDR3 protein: CASSRLRDRGSYNEQFF. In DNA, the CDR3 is TGTGCCAGCAGCAGACTCCGGGACAGGGGATCCTACAATGAGCAGTTCTTC.